A single sample gave rise to the 5 T cell receptor beta chains below, sequenced in a study of blood T cell repertoires in COVID-19. TCRdb's table, derived via immunoSEQ multiplex PCR, lists solely in-frame clones and lacks some. The sample consists of 200,000 to 250,000 clones, around 84% of them appearing once. The sample was PBMCs or T cells enriched from blood (not recorded which). These receptors all stem from a woman aged 50 to 60 who had recovered from COVID-19.

As for this clone: The junction and the germline gene differ at one end; a read error may be behind it. This chain connects TRBV7-7 to TRBJ2-3; a possible D gene is TRBD2 (5 bases). The CDR3 is made up of 14 amino acids. Germline CDR1 is SSHAT and CDR2 is FNYEAQ (reference sequence). CDR3 amino acids: CASSPVRATDTQYF. DNA for the CDR3: TGTGCTAGCAGCCCAGTGAGGGCAACAGATACGCAGTATTTT.

The rearrangement uses TRBV2 and TRBJ1-1; 11 nucleotides line up with TRBD1. Looked up from germline, CDR1 is SNHLY and CDR2 is FYNNEI. This CDR3 region has 16 residues. Trimming at V came to 6 bases and at J to 4 bases, leaving 10 bases not matched to a gene. CDR3 sequence reads: CASRRYTGTGGTEAFF. The CDR3 DNA sequence: TGTGCCAGCAGGAGATATACCGGGACAGGGGGCACTGAAGCTTTCTTT. The full variable domain, in which reference TRBV2 and TRBJ1-1 provide the parts outside the CDR3, is EPEVTQTPSHQVTQMGQEVILRCVPISNHLYFYWYRQILGQKVEFLVSFYNNEISEKSEIFDDQFSVERPDGSNFTLKIRSTKLEDSAMYFCASRRYTGTGGTEAFFGQGTRLTVV.

J is TRBJ1-6 and V is TRBV6-5; 8 bases are a match to TRBD1. J was trimmed by 7 bases and V by 6 bases; bases with no gene match: 5. Per the germline V gene, CDR1 is MNHEY and CDR2 is SVGAGI. The CDR3 has 14 residues. The chain's CDR3 is CASRDRVGNSPLHF. As DNA, the CDR3 is TGTGCCAGCAGGGACAGGGTCGGGAATTCACCCCTCCACTTT.

The DNA of the CDR3 is TGTGCCAGCAGTCTAAGGGGGGGGGTGGTTGATGGGGCCAACGTCCTGACTTTC. Protein product: CASSLRGGVVDGANVLTF. The chain links TRBV27 to TRBJ2-6, with TRBD2 as a possible D gene (7 bases). Germline CDR1 and CDR2: MNHEY and SMNVEV (reference sequence). This CDR3 spans 18 amino acids. V was trimmed by 5 bases and J by 3 bases, leaving 20 bases between them.

The genes are TRBV11-3 and TRBJ2-3; 8 nucleotides agree with TRBD2. Germline V CDR1 and CDR2: SGHNT, YENEEA. The length of the CDR3 is 14 residues. The ends lost 1 base at V and 3 bases at J; junction bases unmatched: 0. CDR3: CASSLGLATDTQYF. CDR3 nucleotide sequence: TGTGCCAGCAGCTTAGGACTAGCGACAGATACGCAGTATTTT.